This T cell receptor beta chain was captured in a study of response to subunit inactivated influenza vaccine. TCRdb redid the calling of the RT-PCR reads with MiXCR, one entry per CDR3 protein. The sample holds around 530,000 distinct CDR3 sequences, approximately 12% seen once. On this clonotype itself: Its matching antigen is unknown.

Study-wide findings and caveats: After each seasonal influenza vaccination, few new T cells are recruited, the authors suggested.

Germline CDR1 reads SGHDN; CDR2 reads FVKESK. The CDR3 is 18 amino acids. V shed 3 bases, J shed 1 base, and the junction held 10 bases outside the gene matches. The input for sequencing was PBMCs from blood, taken on the day of vaccination. The clonotype comes from a man aged 50-60 years who received an inactivated influenza vaccine. J is TRBJ2-2 and V is TRBV14; 8 nucleotides agree with TRBD2. The CDR3 loop is CASSHKPLAGLNTGELFF. The CDR3 DNA reads as TGTGCCAGCAGCCACAAACCCTTAGCGGGGCTGAACACCGGGGAGCTGTTTTTT.